The 8 T cell receptor beta chains below come from one sample, sequenced in a study of cytomegalovirus exposure and HLA in healthy donors. Vbeta (60) and Jbeta (13) primers were used in the PCR. TCRdb keeps only in-frame clones here, not all; method: immunoSEQ multiplex PCR. The sample lists around 150,000 clones, about four fifths seen once, with less than 5% in the top ten. The sample consisted of PBMCs. These receptor sequences come from a man aged 30 to 39 in good health.

CDR3 nucleotide sequence: TGTGCCAGAAGCTCTAAAACGGAGACAGTGAACACTGAAGCTTTCTTT. Translating gives CARSSKTETVNTEAFF. The chain recombines TRBV5-3 with TRBJ1-1; TRBD1 might be the D (5 bases). TRBV5-3 carries the ORF label, with uncertain function. Trimming took off 3 bases at V and 0 bases at J, with 15 bases between the two ends. This CDR3 spans 16 amino acids.

The chain joins TRBV6-6 to TRBJ2-7; 7 nucleotides align to TRBD2. This CDR3 comprises 14 residues. Trimming cost V 6 bases and J 2 bases; bases outside gene matches: 7. CDR1 is MNHNY and CDR2 is SVGAGI in the germline V gene (reference sequence). The CDR3 bases are TGTGCCAGCAGCCACGAGCGGGGTCCCTACGAGCAGTACTTC. This gives the protein CASSHERGPYEQYF.

This chain uses TRBV19 with TRBJ1-5; D may be TRBD1 (6 bases). CDR1 is LNHDA, CDR2 SQIVND, per germline (reference sequence). Trimming stripped 5 bases from V and 0 bases from J, with 14 bases between. The CDR3 extends over 16 amino acids. CDR3 nucleotides: TGTGCCAGTAGTCTGGGGGCGTGGAATAGCAATCAGCCCCAGCATTTT. Translation: CASSLGAWNSNQPQHF.

This sequence joins TRBV4-2 and TRBJ2-7, with TRBD2 identical over 8 bases. V lost 1 base, J lost 0 bases, and 8 bases stayed unmatched. This CDR3 contains 17 residues. Germline-derived CDR1 and CDR2 are LGHNA and YNFKEQ. The CDR3 DNA reads as TGTGCCAGCAGCCAAGTACGAGGCGGGGGGAGCTCCTACGAGCAGTACTTC. This translates into CASSQVRGGGSSYEQYF.

This clone has only one observation. The rearrangement joins TRBV9 to TRBJ2-1, with D possibly matching TRBD2 (6 bases). This CDR3 has 15 residues. V gave up 0 bases and J gave up 1 base, with 8 bases separating them. The V gene's germline CDR1 is SGDLS and CDR2 YYNGEE. CDR3 coding DNA: TGTGCCAGCAGCGTAGCGGGGGAGTCCTACAATGAGCAGTTCTTC. It translates to CASSVAGESYNEQFF. Based on the CDR3 plus reference TRBV9 and TRBJ2-1, the full variable domain is DSGVTQTPKHLITATGQRVTLRCSPRSGDLSVYWYQQSLDQGLQFLIQYYNGEERAKGNILERFSAQQFPDLHSELNLSSLELGDSALYFCASSVAGESYNEQFFGPGTRLTVL.

This chain connects TRBV28 to TRBJ2-3; 8 bases agree with TRBD2. V was clipped by 6 bases and J by 5 bases; unmatched bases: 13. This CDR3 comprises 16 residues. CDR1 MDHEN and CDR2 SYDVKM come from the germline V gene. CDR3 sequence (DNA): TGTGCCAGCAGCCAAACCGGGAGGGTGAAACGAGATACGCAGTATTTT. As protein: CASSQTGRVKRDTQYF.

This clone was counted between two and nine times. The rearrangement links TRBV5-1 to TRBJ2-6; a possible D gene is TRBD1 (5 bases). Per germline, CDR1 SGHRS and CDR2 YFSETQ. The V end lost 9 bases, the J end lost 10 bases, and 14 bases lay between the germline ends. The CDR3 has 12 amino acids. CDR3: CATRVRENVLTF. CDR3 DNA sequence: TGCGCCACCAGGGTGAGAGAAAACGTCCTGACTTTC.

The V and J genes are TRBV9 and TRBJ1-1; the D gene is possibly TRBD1 (5 bases). This CDR3 is 16 amino acids long. Germline CDR1 and CDR2: SGDLS and YYNGEE. The germline V and J ends were trimmed by 3 bases and 5 bases, with 20 bases remaining between them. The CDR3 region is CASSASLRGEGTEAFF. In DNA form, the CDR3 reads TGTGCCAGCAGCGCCTCCTTGCGGGGGGAGGGGACTGAAGCTTTCTTT.